This T cell receptor (beta chain) derives from a study of shared clonotypes between healthy human individuals. Naive CD8 isolation took CD45RO-negative cells positively selected for CCR7 and excluded terminally differentiated effector memory CD45RA+ cells. CDR1 is LNHNV, CDR2 YYDKDF, per germline (reference sequence). The CDR3 has 13 residues. V was pared by 9 bases and J by 1 base, with 4 bases of the junction left unmatched. TCRdb's table, derived via immunoSEQ multiplex PCR, lists solely in-frame clones and lacks some. This sample has around 2,000,000 clones, with about 92% found just once. The V and J genes are TRBV15 and TRBJ1-2, with TRBD1 identical over 8 bases. Sample: naive CD8+ T cells from PBMCs. This TCR was sampled from a man aged 18 to 30 in good health. Some clones in this sample may be carry-over from other donors' samples. CDR3 coding DNA: TGTGCCACAGGGGACAGGAGTAACTATGGCTACACCTTC. Its protein is CATGDRSNYGYTF. Full variable domain (outside the CDR3, taken from reference TRBV15 and TRBJ1-2): DAMVIQNPRYQVTQFGKPVTLSCSQTLNHNVMYWYQQKSSQAPKLLFHYYDKDFNNEADTPDNFQSRRPNTSFCFLDIRSPGLGDTAMYLCATGDRSNYGYTFGSGTRLTVV.